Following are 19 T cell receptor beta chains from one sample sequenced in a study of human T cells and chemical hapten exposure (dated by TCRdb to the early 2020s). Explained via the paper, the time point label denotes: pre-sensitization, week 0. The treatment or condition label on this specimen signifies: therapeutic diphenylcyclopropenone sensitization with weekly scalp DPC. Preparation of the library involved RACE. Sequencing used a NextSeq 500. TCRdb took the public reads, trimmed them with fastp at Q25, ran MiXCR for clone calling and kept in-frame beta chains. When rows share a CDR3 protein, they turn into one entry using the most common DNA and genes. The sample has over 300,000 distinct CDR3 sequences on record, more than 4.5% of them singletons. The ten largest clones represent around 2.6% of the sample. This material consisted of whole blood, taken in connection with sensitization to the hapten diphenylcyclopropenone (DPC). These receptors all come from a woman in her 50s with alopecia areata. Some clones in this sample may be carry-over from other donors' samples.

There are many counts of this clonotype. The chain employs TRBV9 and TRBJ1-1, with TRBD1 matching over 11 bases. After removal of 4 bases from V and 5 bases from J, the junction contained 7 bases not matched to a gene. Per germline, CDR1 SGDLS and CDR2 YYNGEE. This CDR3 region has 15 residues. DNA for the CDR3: TGTGCCAGCAGCCCATCCGGGACAGGGGGGACTGAAGCTTTCTTT. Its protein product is CASSPSGTGGTEAFF.

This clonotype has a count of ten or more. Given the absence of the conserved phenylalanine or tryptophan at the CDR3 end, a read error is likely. CDR3 sequence reads: CASSFSQKNTEAFL. CDR3 in DNA: TGTGCCAGCAGTTTTTCACAGAAGAACACTGAAGCTTTCCTT. The chain recombines TRBV27 with TRBJ1-1; D unresolved. Trimming took 3 bases from V and 1 from J, leaving 9 bases between them. The CDR3 covers 14 residues. Germline V lookup: CDR1 MNHEY, CDR2 SMNVEV (reference sequence).

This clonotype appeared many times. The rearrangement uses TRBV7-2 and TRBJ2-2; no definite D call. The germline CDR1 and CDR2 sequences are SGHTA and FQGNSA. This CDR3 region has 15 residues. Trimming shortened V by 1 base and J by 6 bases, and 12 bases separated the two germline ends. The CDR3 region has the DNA TGTGCCAGCAGCTTAGGAGGTACCCTCGCCGGGGAGCTGTTTTTT. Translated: CASSLGGTLAGELFF.

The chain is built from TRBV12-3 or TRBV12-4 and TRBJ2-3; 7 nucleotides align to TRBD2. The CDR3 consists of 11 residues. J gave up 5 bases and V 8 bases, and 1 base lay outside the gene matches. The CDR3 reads CASGRGDTQYF. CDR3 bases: TGTGCCAGCGGGAGGGGAGATACGCAGTATTTT.

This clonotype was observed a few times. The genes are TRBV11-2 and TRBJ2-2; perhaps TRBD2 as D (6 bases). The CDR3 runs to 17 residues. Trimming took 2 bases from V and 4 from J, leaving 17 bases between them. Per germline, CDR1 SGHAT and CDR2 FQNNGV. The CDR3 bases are TGTGCCAGCAGCTTAAAGGAGGGCCAGACTGTCACCGGGGAGCTGTTTTTT. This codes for CASSLKEGQTVTGELFF.

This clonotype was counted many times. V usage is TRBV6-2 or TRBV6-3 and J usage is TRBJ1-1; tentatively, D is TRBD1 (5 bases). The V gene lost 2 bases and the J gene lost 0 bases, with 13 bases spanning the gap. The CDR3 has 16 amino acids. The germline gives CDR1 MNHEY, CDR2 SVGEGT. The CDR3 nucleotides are TGTGCCAGCAGTTACGATCGGCAGGGCATGAACACTGAAGCTTTCTTT. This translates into CASSYDRQGMNTEAFF.

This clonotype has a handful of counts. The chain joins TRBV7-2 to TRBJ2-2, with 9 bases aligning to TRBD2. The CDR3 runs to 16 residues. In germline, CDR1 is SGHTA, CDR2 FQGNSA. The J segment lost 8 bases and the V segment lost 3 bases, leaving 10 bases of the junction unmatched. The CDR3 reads CASSFYSGGRSGELFF. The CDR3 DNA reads TGTGCCAGCAGCTTCTATAGCGGGGGCCGATCTGGGGAGCTGTTTTTT.

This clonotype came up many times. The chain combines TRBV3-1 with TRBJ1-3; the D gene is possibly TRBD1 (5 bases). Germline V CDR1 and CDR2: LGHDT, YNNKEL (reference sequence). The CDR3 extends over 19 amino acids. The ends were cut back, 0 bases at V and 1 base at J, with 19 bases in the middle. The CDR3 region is CASSQERGPGRFSGNTIYF. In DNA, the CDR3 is TGTGCCAGCAGCCAAGAGAGAGGGCCAGGGAGATTTTCTGGAAACACCATATATTTT.

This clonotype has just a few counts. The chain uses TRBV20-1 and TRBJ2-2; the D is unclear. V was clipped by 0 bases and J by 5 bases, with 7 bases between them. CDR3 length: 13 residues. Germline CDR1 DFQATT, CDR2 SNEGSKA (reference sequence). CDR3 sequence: CSARDWGTGELFF. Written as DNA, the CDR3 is TGCAGTGCTAGAGATTGGGGTACCGGGGAGCTGTTTTTT.

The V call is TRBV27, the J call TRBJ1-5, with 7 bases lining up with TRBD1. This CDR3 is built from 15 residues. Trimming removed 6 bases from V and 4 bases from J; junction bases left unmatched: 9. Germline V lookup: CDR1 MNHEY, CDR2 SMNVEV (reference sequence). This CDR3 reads CASRRATGRNQPQHF. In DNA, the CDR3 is TGTGCCAGCAGGAGGGCGACAGGGCGTAATCAGCCCCAGCATTTT.

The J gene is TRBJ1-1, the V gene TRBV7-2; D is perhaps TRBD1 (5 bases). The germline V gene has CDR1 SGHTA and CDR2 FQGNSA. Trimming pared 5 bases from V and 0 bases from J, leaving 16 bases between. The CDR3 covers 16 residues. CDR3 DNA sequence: TGTGCCAGCAGCAATAGGGGTGGGCAGATGAACACTGAAGCTTTCTTT. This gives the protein CASSNRGGQMNTEAFF.

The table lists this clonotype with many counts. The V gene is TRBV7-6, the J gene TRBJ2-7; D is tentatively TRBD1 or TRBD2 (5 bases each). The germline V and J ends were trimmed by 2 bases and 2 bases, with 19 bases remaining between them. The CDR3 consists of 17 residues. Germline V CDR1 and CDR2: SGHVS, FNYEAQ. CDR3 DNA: TGTGCCAGCAGCTTATTCCCTCGGGGCAAGGGGACCTACGAGCAGTACTTC. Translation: CASSLFPRGKGTYEQYF.

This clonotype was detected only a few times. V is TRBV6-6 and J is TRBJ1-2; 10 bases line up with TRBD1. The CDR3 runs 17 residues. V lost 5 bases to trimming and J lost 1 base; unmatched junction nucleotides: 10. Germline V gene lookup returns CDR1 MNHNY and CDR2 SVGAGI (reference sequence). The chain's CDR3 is CASSGGTGVRLNYGYTF. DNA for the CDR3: TGTGCCAGCAGTGGAGGGACAGGGGTTAGACTTAACTATGGCTACACCTTC.

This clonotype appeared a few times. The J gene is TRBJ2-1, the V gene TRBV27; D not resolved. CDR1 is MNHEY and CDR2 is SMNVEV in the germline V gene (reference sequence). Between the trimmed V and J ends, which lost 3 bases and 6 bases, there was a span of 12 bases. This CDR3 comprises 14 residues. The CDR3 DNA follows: TGTGCCAGCAGTTTTTTGGGTGTGGGCAATGAGCAGTTCTTC. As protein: CASSFLGVGNEQFF.

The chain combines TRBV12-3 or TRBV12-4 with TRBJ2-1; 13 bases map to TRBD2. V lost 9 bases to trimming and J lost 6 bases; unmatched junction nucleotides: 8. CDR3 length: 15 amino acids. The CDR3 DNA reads TGTGCCAGTTCTTCCGGGACTAGCGGGGTCAATGAGCAGTTCTTC. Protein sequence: CASSSGTSGVNEQFF.

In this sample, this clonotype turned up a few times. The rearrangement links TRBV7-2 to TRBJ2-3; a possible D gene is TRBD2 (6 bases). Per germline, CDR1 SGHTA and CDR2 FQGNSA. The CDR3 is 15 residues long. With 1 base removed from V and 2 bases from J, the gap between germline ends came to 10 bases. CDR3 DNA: TGTGCCAGCAGCTTAGTAACGGGGGTCACAGATACGCAGTATTTT. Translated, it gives CASSLVTGVTDTQYF.

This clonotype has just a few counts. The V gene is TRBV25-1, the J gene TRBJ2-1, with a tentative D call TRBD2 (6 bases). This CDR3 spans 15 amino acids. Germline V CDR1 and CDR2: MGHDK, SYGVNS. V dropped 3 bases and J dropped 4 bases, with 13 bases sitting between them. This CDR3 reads CASSERGIAYNEQFF. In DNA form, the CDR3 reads TGTGCCAGCAGTGAGCGCGGGATCGCTTACAATGAGCAGTTCTTC.

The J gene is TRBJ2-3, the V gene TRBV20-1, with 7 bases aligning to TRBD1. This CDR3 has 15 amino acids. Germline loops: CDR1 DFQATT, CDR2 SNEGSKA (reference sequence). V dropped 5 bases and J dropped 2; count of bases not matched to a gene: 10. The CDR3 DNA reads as TGCAGTGCTCTCGCGGACAGGACCAACACAGATACGCAGTATTTT. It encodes CSALADRTNTDTQYF.

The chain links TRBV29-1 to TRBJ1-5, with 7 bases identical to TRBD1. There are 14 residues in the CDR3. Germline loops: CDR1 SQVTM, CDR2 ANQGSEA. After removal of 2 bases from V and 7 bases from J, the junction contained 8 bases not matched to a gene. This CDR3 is CSVETEGAGQPQHF. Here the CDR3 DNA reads TGCAGCGTTGAAACGGAGGGGGCAGGACAGCCCCAGCATTTT. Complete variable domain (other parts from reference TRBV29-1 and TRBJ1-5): SAVISQKPSRDICQRGTSLTIQCQVDSQVTMMFWYRQQPGQSLTLIATANQGSEATYESGFVIDKFPISRPNLTFSTLTVSNMSPEDSSIYLCSVETEGAGQPQHFGDGTRLSIL.